These 20 T cell receptor beta chains originate from one sample sequenced in a study of blood T cells in healthy people across ages. Primed by a sample-barcoded 5' primer and a J-beta primer mix, a second PCR proceeded for roughly 6 to 12 cycles. TCRdb used MiXCR to reprocess the 5' RACE reads, holding one entry per CDR3 protein. The data hold around 900,000 distinct CDR3 sequences, with about 53% observed a single time. Material: blood. The receptors come from a woman aged 55-69 years in good health.

This chain connects TRBV4-1 to TRBJ2-1, with D unresolved. The germline V gene encodes CDR1 MGHRA and CDR2 YSYEKL. V lost 2 bases and J lost 10, with 12 bases in between. The CDR3 runs 13 residues. CDR3 DNA: TGCGCCAGCAGCCAATTAGTAATCCAGGAGCAGTTCTTC. Translation: CASSQLVIQEQFF.

This sequence joins TRBV10-3 and TRBJ2-6; maybe TRBD1 (6 bases). Between the trimmed V and J ends, which lost 6 bases and 8 bases, there was a span of 23 bases. The CDR3 has 17 amino acids. From germline, CDR1 is ENHRY and CDR2 SYGVKD. This CDR3 is CAIRDQGSRLGSNVLTF. In DNA, the CDR3 is TGTGCCATCAGGGATCAGGGGTCCCGTCTGGGGTCCAACGTCCTGACTTTC.

This rearrangement joins TRBV5-1 to TRBJ2-5, with D possibly matching TRBD1 (6 bases). The J call is doubtful: the DNA matches TRBJ2-7 better. Germline CDR1 SGHRS, CDR2 YFSETQ. This CDR3 contains 12 residues. The CDR3 loop reads CASSQGFGEQYF. In DNA form, the CDR3 reads TGCGCCAGCAGCCAGGGGTTTGGCGAGCAGTACTTC.

The chain links TRBV5-6 to TRBJ1-4; 8 nucleotides agree with TRBD1. Trimming cost V 4 bases and J 0 bases; bases outside gene matches: 14. The CDR3 is 19 residues long. The germline gives CDR1 SGHDT, CDR2 YYEEEE. CDR3 region: CASSLQFRDRPATNEKLFF. The CDR3 nucleotides read TGTGCCAGCAGCCTACAATTCCGGGACAGGCCAGCAACTAATGAAAAACTGTTTTTT. The full variable domain, in which reference TRBV5-6 and TRBJ1-4 provide the parts outside the CDR3, is DAGVTQSPTHLIKTRGQQVTLRCSPKSGHDTVSWYQQALGQGPQFIFQYYEEEERQRGNFPDRFSGHQFPNYSSELNVNALLLGDSALYLCASSLQFRDRPATNEKLFFGSGTQLSVL.

This rearrangement joins TRBV30 to TRBJ2-7; the D gene is possibly TRBD1 (8 bases). The V end was cut by 3 bases, the J end by 3 bases, with 21 bases between. The germline CDR1 and CDR2 sequences are GTSNPN and SVGIG (reference sequence). The CDR3 extends over 16 amino acids. CDR3 protein: CAWSPGGGTGGYEQYF. In DNA, the CDR3 is TGTGCCTGGAGCCCAGGGGGGGGGACAGGTGGCTACGAGCAGTACTTC.

This clonotype appeared once. The genes are TRBV12-3 or TRBV12-4 and TRBJ1-6; 7 bases match TRBD1. The CDR3 has 12 residues. Losses at the gene ends were 5 bases for V and 9 bases for J; bases not matched to a gene: 1. In DNA, the CDR3 is TGTGCCAGCAGTGAGGGGGCTTCACCCCTCCACTTT. As protein: CASSEGASPLHF.

The genes are TRBV27 and TRBJ1-5; D not certain. CDR1 is MNHEY and CDR2 is SMNVEV in the germline V gene (reference sequence). Trimming stripped 5 bases from V and 5 bases from J, with 10 bases between. This CDR3 region has 13 residues. CDR3 in DNA: TGTGCCAGCAGTGTATTGGGCTATCAGCCCCAGCATTTT. Amino acid sequence: CASSVLGYQPQHF.

The J gene is TRBJ1-2, the V gene TRBV7-9; D is possibly TRBD1 (5 bases). Between the trimmed V and J ends, which lost 5 bases and 8 bases, there was a span of 18 bases. This CDR3 is built from 14 residues. CDR1 SEHNR and CDR2 FQNEAQ come from the germline V gene (reference sequence). DNA for the CDR3: TGTGCCAGCAGCGTAGTCGAGGGGAGGGACGGCTACACCTTC. Its translation is CASSVVEGRDGYTF.

This clonotype was picked up a small number of times. The V gene is TRBV7-9, the J gene TRBJ1-2, with a possible D match to TRBD1 (5 bases). The V end lost 6 bases, the J end lost 6 bases, and 14 bases lay between the germline ends. Germline V gene sequence: CDR1 SEHNR, CDR2 FQNEAQ (reference sequence). The CDR3 totals 13 residues. The CDR3 loop is CASRTGTGDGYTF. For the CDR3, the DNA is TGTGCCAGCAGAACCGGGACGGGAGATGGCTACACCTTC.

The rearrangement joins TRBV30 to TRBJ2-1, with D maybe TRBD1 (6 bases). Trimming removed 0 bases from V and 2 bases from J, with 11 bases in between. The CDR3 spans 15 residues. Germline-derived CDR1 and CDR2 are GTSNPN and SVGIG (reference sequence). The CDR3 loop is CAWSVHKGAYNEQFF. The CDR3 nucleotides read TGTGCCTGGAGTGTACATAAGGGGGCCTACAATGAGCAGTTCTTC.

This chain connects TRBV20-1 to TRBJ1-1; 7 nucleotides line up with TRBD1. Trimming cost V 0 bases and J 7 bases; bases outside gene matches: 11. The CDR3 runs 15 residues. The V gene's germline CDR1 is DFQATT and CDR2 SNEGSKA (reference sequence). The CDR3 DNA reads as TGCAGTGCTAGAGATCAAGGGACAGTCAACGATGAAGCTTTCTTT. It specifies CSARDQGTVNDEAFF.

The CDR3 loop reads CASTPGPNSYEQYF. The CDR3 bases are TGTGCCAGCACCCCGGGACCGAACTCCTACGAGCAGTACTTC. The chain links TRBV7-2 to TRBJ2-7, with D tentatively TRBD1 or TRBD2 (5 bases each). The CDR3 is made up of 14 amino acids. CDR1 and CDR2 (germline): SGHTA, FQGNSA. Trimming removed 7 bases from V and 0 bases from J, with 13 bases in between.

The rearrangement joins TRBV24-1 to TRBJ1-1, with TRBD1 as a possible D gene (6 bases). Germline V CDR1 and CDR2: KGHDR, SFDVKD. The CDR3 extends over 16 amino acids. V lost 5 bases, J lost 5 bases, and 20 bases lay in between. DNA of the CDR3: TGTGCCACCAGTGCCAAACCCGGAACAGGGCGGACTGAAGCTTTCTTT. It translates to CATSAKPGTGRTEAFF.

This clonotype appeared once. The chain recombines TRBV7-9 with TRBJ2-3; tentatively, D is TRBD1 or TRBD2 (5 bases each). The germline V gene has CDR1 SEHNR and CDR2 FQNEAQ (reference sequence). The V end lost 5 bases, the J end lost 5 bases, and 20 bases lay between the germline ends. The length of the CDR3 is 16 residues. CDR3 coding DNA: TGTGCCAGCAGCGAGGGTCGGGGCGGGTGGCAAGATACGCAGTATTTT. Its translation is CASSEGRGGWQDTQYF.

This chain connects TRBV7-3 to TRBJ2-2; D perhaps matches TRBD2 (6 bases). Per germline, CDR1 SGHTA and CDR2 FQGTGA. The ends were cut back, 5 bases at V and 5 bases at J, with 18 bases in the middle. The CDR3 covers 16 residues. CDR3 nucleotides: TGTGCCAGCAGCCCCCAACTAGCCTTGAATACCGGGGAGCTGTTTTTT. Amino acid sequence: CASSPQLALNTGELFF.

This clonotype appeared a few times. This chain joins TRBV20-1 and TRBJ1-2; the D is unclear. Germline CDR1 is DFQATT and CDR2 is SNEGSKA (reference sequence). This CDR3 comprises 14 residues. Trimming left V 6 bases short and J 5 bases short, with 19 bases between. Here the CDR3 DNA reads TGCAGTGCGCCCACCGGGGAAGGATCGTATGGCTACACCTTC. Its translation: CSAPTGEGSYGYTF.

This clonotype was seen only a few times. This chain uses TRBV6-6 with TRBJ2-5, with TRBD1 matching over 7 bases. CDR3 length equals 14 residues. J lost 4 bases, V lost 2 bases, and 4 bases had no gene match. CDR1 and CDR2 from the germline V gene are MNHNY and SVGAGI (reference sequence). Here the CDR3 reads CASSYKGARETQYF. DNA for the CDR3: TGTGCCAGCAGTTACAAGGGGGCGCGAGAGACCCAGTACTTC.

The V call is TRBV3-1, the J call TRBJ2-4; D is undetermined. The DNA end favors TRBJ2-7, so the J call may be wrong. Germline V gene data show CDR1 as LGHDT and CDR2 as YNNKEL (reference sequence). The CDR3 has 16 residues. The CDR3 DNA sequence: TGTGCCAGCAGCGGTTACTACAATGGGTTGACGGACGAGCAGTACTTC. Its protein product is CASSGYYNGLTDEQYF.

This clonotype was recorded once. V gene TRBV21-1 combines with J gene TRBJ2-7; TRBD2 is the table's D call and was not checked against the DNA. TRBV21-1 is a listed pseudogene. The CDR3 loop spans 18 amino acids. CDR3 amino acids: CASSKEYMGGRKPYEQYF. The DNA for the CDR3 is TGTGCCAGCAGCAAAGAATATATGGGCGGGAGGAAACCCTACGAGCAGTACTTC.

The V call is TRBV12-5, the J call TRBJ2-7; the D is unclear. Trimming pared 1 base from V and 7 bases from J, leaving 14 bases between. The CDR3 spans 14 residues. Germline V CDR1 and CDR2: LGHNT, FRNRAP. This CDR3 reads CASGLGAQTDEQYF. CDR3 DNA: TGTGCTAGTGGTTTGGGGGCCCAAACCGATGAGCAGTACTTC. Based on the CDR3 plus reference TRBV12-5 and TRBJ2-7, the full variable domain is DARVTQTPRHKVTEMGQEVTMRCQPILGHNTVFWYRQTMMQGLELLAYFRNRAPLDDSGMPKDRFSAEMPDATLATLKIQPSEPRDSAVYFCASGLGAQTDEQYFGPGTRLTVT.